This TCR beta chain was identified during a study of CD8 T cells in ankylosing spondylitis. Only a few counts were recorded for this clonotype. Its antigen is as yet unknown. In making TCR beta libraries, quantitative 5'-RACE with molecular barcodes was used. TCRdb re-derived calls from the 5' RACE reads in MiXCR, one entry per CDR3 protein. The sample shows over 200,000 distinct CDR3 sequences, about 16% of them seen only once. Study-wide points: As reported, disease-linked clones showed significant enrichment in matched ankylosing spondylitis synovial fluid. It appeared that ankylosing spondylitis blood was characterized by a TCR beta motif of several highly homologous variants.

This CDR3 contains 15 residues. V dropped 0 bases and J dropped 6; count of bases not matched to a gene: 5. Germline V gives CDR1 MGHRA, CDR2 YSYEKL. The V call is TRBV4-1, the J call TRBJ2-1, with 7 bases fitting TRBD1. The TCR comes from a male donor with ankylosing spondylitis. Sequencing input: blood, either unsorted or a sorted T cell fraction (not recorded which). Here the CDR3 reads CASSQEQGMGNEQFF. The CDR3 nucleotides are TGCGCCAGCAGCCAAGAACAGGGGATGGGCAATGAGCAGTTCTTC.